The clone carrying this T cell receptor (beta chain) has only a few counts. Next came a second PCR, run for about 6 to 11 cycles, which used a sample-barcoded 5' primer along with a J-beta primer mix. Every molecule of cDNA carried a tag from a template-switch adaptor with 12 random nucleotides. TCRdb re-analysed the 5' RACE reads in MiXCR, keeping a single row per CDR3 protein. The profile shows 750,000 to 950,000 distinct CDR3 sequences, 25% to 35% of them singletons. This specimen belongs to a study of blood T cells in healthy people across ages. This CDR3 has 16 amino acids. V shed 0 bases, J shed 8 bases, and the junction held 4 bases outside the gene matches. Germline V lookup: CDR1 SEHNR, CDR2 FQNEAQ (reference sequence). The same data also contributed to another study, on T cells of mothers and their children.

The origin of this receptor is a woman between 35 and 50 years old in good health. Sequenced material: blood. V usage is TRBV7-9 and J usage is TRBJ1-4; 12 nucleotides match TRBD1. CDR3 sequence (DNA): TGTGCCAGCAGCTTAGCGGGACAGGGGGCTTTCGAAAAACTGTTTTTT. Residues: CASSLAGQGAFEKLFF.